This entry describes one T cell receptor beta chain. Its antigen is unknown. The record has no base qualities; no much larger clone is one base away. Peripheral blood CD8+ and CD4+ T cells from healthy donors, Susac syndrome patients and multiple sclerosis patients were profiled by high-throughput TCR beta sequencing. The multiple sclerosis controls were treatment-naive patients whose relapsing-remitting disease, either stable or active, fulfilled the revised McDonald criteria. Bulk CD8+ and CD4+ T cells were purified by magnetic negative isolation, whereas CD8+ TEMRA cells were enriched by FACS. Blood was drawn into EDTA tubes, processed within 24 hours, and PBMCs were isolated by density gradient centrifugation. PBMCs destined for TCR sequencing were cryopreserved in liquid nitrogen and later thawed in a 37 °C water bath. A purity of at least 90% was achieved for sorted or isolated CD4+, CD8+ and CD8+ TEMRA cells.

RNA was extracted using the RNeasy kit, and about 0.45 to 1 microgram was reverse transcribed with random hexamers. The immunoSEQ multiplex PCR assay, covering 54 Vbeta and 13 Jbeta segments, was used to amplify TCR beta CDR3 regions. PCR amplification bias was corrected using a synthetic template baseline for primer optimization and computational correction. In the authors' own workflow: Only productive sequences were kept, with reads annotated to V, D and J genes according to IMGT and analyzed in immunoSEQ Analyzer. Clonality was computed as one minus Shannon entropy normalized by log2 of the number of productive unique sequences. Public and private clones were assessed among the 100 most prevalent clones of each patient and control. Clones were defined as Susac-specific when absent from the healthy and MS cohorts, from approximately 1,100 published viral clones and from other ImmuneACCESS disease sequences. TCRdb cleaned the public reads at Q25 with fastp, built clones with MiXCR and kept in-frame beta chains. Rows with a matching CDR3 protein are joined into one entry that keeps the most common DNA and genes. These V and J calls originate from TCRdb's pipeline instead of the authors' own analysis. In this sample the table shows approximately 180,000 distinct CDR3 sequences, approximately 96% of which occur a single time. The top ten hold under 0.095% of the sample.

The record originates from a study of CD8 T cells in Susac syndrome (dated by TCRdb to between 2018 and 2021). At the level of the whole study: Repertoire sequencing was used to test whether CD8+ T cell activation and differentiation in Susac syndrome was antigen driven.

V is clipped by 2 bases and J by 4 bases, and the sequence between their germline boundaries is 8 bases long. The germline V gene (reference sequence) specifies SEHNR as CDR1 and FQNEAQ as CDR2. The cysteine opens and the phenylalanine closes a CDR3 of 14 amino acids. Only CDR3 DNA remains: 42 bases, in frame from the first base. Overall study outcomes, separate from this receptor: The TCR sequencing and HLA analysis was acknowledged to have included a relatively small number of individuals.

The sequenced sample consisted of CD4+ T cells from PBMCs. The chain was built from TRBV7-9 and TRBJ1-4, with TRBD1 as a weak D call on 6 bases. This clonotype originated in a human donor with multiple sclerosis. CDR3 reads: CASSLRTDNEKLFF. The bases are TGTGCCAGCAGCTTAAGGACAGATAATGAAAAACTGTTTTTT.